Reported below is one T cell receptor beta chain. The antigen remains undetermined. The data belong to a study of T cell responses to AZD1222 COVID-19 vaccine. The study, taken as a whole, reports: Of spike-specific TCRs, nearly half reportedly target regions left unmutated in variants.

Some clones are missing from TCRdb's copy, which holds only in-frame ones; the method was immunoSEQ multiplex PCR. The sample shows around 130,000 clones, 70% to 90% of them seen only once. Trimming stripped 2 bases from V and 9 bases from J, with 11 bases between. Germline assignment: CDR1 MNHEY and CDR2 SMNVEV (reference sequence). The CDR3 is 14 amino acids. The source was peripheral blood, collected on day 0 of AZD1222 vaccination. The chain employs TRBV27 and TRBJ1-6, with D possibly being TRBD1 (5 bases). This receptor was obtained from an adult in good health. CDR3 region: CASSLGASISPLHF. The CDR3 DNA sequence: TGTGCCAGCAGTTTAGGGGCCTCGATTTCACCCCTCCACTTT.